The 24 T cell receptor beta chains presented below share a single source sample, sequenced in a study of T cell responses to AZD1222 COVID-19 vaccine. Using immunoSEQ multiplex PCR, the repertoire was profiled, and TCRdb retains in-frame clones only, with some absent. The sample carries about 120,000 clones, approximately 85% recorded once. The source was peripheral blood, collected on day 0 of MenACWY control vaccination. The receptors were sampled from an adult in good health.

The chain has TRBV28 and TRBJ1-2; 10 nucleotides line up with TRBD1. Germline V lookup: CDR1 MDHEN, CDR2 SYDVKM. V trimming: 5 bases; J trimming: 7 bases; junction bases outside the gene matches: 10. The CDR3 is 15 residues long. This CDR3 reads CASSRGGTGAGGYTF. CDR3 DNA sequence: TGTGCCAGCAGTCGGGGTGGGACAGGGGCTGGTGGCTACACCTTC.

This rearrangement joins TRBV7-6 to TRBJ1-3; 7 bases are a match to TRBD1. The CDR3 contains 14 residues. CDR1 SGHVS and CDR2 FNYEAQ come from the germline V gene. V lost 5 bases to trimming and J lost 4 bases; unmatched junction nucleotides: 5. Here the CDR3 reads CASSQQGTGNTIYF. CDR3 coding DNA: TGTGCCAGCAGCCAACAGGGGACCGGAAACACCATATATTTT.

The J gene is TRBJ1-3, the V gene TRBV7-6; 8 positions match TRBD1. The CDR3 length is 20 residues. Germline V gives CDR1 SGHVS, CDR2 FNYEAQ. The V and J ends lost 4 bases and 7 bases, in that order; junction bases with no gene match: 24. The CDR3 protein is CASSSITGGNAIRTGNTIYF. CDR3 coding DNA: TGTGCCAGCAGCTCGATTACAGGGGGGAATGCTATCCGGACCGGGAACACCATATATTTT.

The V gene is TRBV7-9, the J gene TRBJ1-4; D gene uncertain. V was trimmed by 3 bases and J by 8 bases, leaving 10 bases between them. The CDR3 extends over 13 amino acids. The germline CDR1 and CDR2 sequences are SEHNR and FQNEAQ (reference sequence). The CDR3 spells CASSFNRNEKLFF. DNA for the CDR3: TGTGCCAGCAGCTTTAACCGTAACGAAAAACTGTTTTTT.

The V gene is TRBV11-2, the J gene TRBJ2-7; either TRBD1 or TRBD2 may supply D (6 bases each). Trimming took 5 bases from V and 4 from J, leaving 12 bases between them. The germline CDR1 and CDR2 sequences are SGHAT and FQNNGV. CDR3 length equals 13 residues. CDR3 sequence reads: CASSPQGRYEQYF. CDR3 coding DNA: TGTGCCAGCAGCCCGCAGGGGAGGTACGAGCAGTACTTC.

V gene TRBV3-1 (or the pseudogene TRBV3-2) combines with J gene TRBJ2-3; D is undetermined. The germline V gene has CDR1 LGHDT and CDR2 YNNKEL (reference sequence). Trimming left V 5 bases short and J 5 bases short, with 5 bases between. This CDR3 is 11 amino acids long. The CDR3 DNA reads as TGTGCCAGCAGCGTGGGAGATACGCAGTATTTT. It yields the protein CASSVGDTQYF.

The chain combines TRBV28 with TRBJ1-5; D call uncertain. Germline CDR1 and CDR2: MDHEN and SYDVKM. The V and J ends lost 4 bases and 6 bases respectively, with 19 bases between them. CDR3 length equals 16 residues. In DNA form, the CDR3 reads TGTGCCAGCAGTTCGCTGCAGACGGGTTCGGGTCAGCCCCAGCATTTT. It codes for CASSSLQTGSGQPQHF.

The chain combines TRBV7-9 with TRBJ1-4; unclear D gene. This CDR3 is 15 amino acids long. Germline V CDR1 and CDR2: SEHNR, FQNEAQ (reference sequence). V was clipped by 3 bases and J by 3 bases, with 11 bases between them. CDR3 sequence reads: CASSFNRVANEKLFF. The CDR3 coding sequence is TGTGCCAGCAGCTTTAATCGGGTGGCTAATGAAAAACTGTTTTTT. The full variable domain, with the rest looked up from reference TRBV7-9 and TRBJ1-4, is DTGVSQNPRHKITKRGQNVTFRCDPISEHNRLYWYRQTLGQGPEFLTYFQNEAQLEKSRLLSDRFSAERPKGSFSTLEIQRTEQGDSAMYLCASSFNRVANEKLFFGSGTQLSVL.

This sequence joins TRBV2 and TRBJ1-5; 7 bases align to TRBD1. The germline V gene has CDR1 SNHLY and CDR2 FYNNEI. The CDR3 is 14 amino acids. V lost 7 bases to trimming and J lost 0 bases; unmatched junction nucleotides: 3. Here the CDR3 DNA reads TGTGCCAGCACGTGGACAGGTAGCAATCAGCCCCAGCATTTT. Its protein product is CASTWTGSNQPQHF.

The rearrangement joins TRBV5-1 to TRBJ2-1; D gene ambiguous. This CDR3 region has 15 residues. Germline CDR1 SGHRS, CDR2 YFSETQ. Trimming took 6 bases from V and 0 from J, leaving 13 bases between them. The CDR3 loop reads CASTYWLSSYNEQFF. CDR3 nucleotides: TGCGCCAGCACCTATTGGCTTAGCTCCTACAATGAGCAGTTCTTC.

V usage is TRBV28 and J usage is TRBJ2-5, with 7 bases matching TRBD1. The CDR3 loop spans 15 amino acids. J was trimmed by 2 bases and V by 6 bases; bases with no gene match: 9. Germline-derived CDR1 and CDR2 are MDHEN and SYDVKM. CDR3 nucleotide sequence: TGTGCCAGCAGAACAGGGGCTTTGGGGCAAGAGACCCAGTACTTC. Its protein product is CASRTGALGQETQYF.

This rearrangement joins TRBV7-3 to TRBJ1-1; 7 bases match TRBD1. Germline CDR1 reads SGHTA; CDR2 reads FQGTGA. The CDR3 sequence is 13 residues long. Trimming at V came to 3 bases and at J to 3 bases, leaving 1 base not matched to a gene. The CDR3 region has the DNA TGTGCCAGCAGCTTTCAGGGGGACACTGAAGCTTTCTTT. Protein sequence: CASSFQGDTEAFF.

The CDR3 reads CASSFNPGGQETQYF. CDR3 coding DNA: TGCGCCAGCAGCTTTAACCCAGGGGGCCAAGAGACCCAGTACTTC. V gene TRBV5-1 combines with J gene TRBJ2-5, with 7 bases identical to TRBD1. Losses at the gene ends were 2 bases for V and 1 base for J; bases not matched to a gene: 5. This CDR3 has 15 residues. Germline CDR1 SGHRS, CDR2 YFSETQ.

The chain's CDR3 is CASSLTGFYGYTF. In DNA form, the CDR3 reads TGTGCCAGCAGCCTAACAGGGTTCTATGGCTACACCTTC. V usage is TRBV28 and J usage is TRBJ1-2, with D possibly being TRBD1 (6 bases). The CDR3 consists of 13 residues. V gave up 6 bases and J gave up 4 bases, with 12 bases separating them. Germline V lookup: CDR1 MDHEN, CDR2 SYDVKM.

V usage is TRBV18 and J usage is TRBJ1-5; D is ambiguous. The CDR3 contains 16 residues. The germline V gene encodes CDR1 KGHSH and CDR2 LQKENI. Trimming shortened V by 2 bases and J by 1 base, and 12 bases separated the two germline ends. The CDR3 DNA reads TGTGCCAGCTCACCATGGGCAGCTTTAAGCAATCAGCCCCAGCATTTT. This encodes CASSPWAALSNQPQHF.

The V call is TRBV6-2 or TRBV6-3, the J call TRBJ1-2; D uncertain. Germline V gene data show CDR1 as MNHEY and CDR2 as SVGEGT. The germline V and J ends were trimmed by 6 bases and 4 bases, with 15 bases remaining between them. The CDR3 consists of 14 residues. The CDR3 is CASSLQKRGYGYTF. Written as DNA, the CDR3 is TGTGCCAGCAGCCTACAGAAGCGGGGCTATGGCTACACCTTC.

This chain links TRBV4-2 with TRBJ2-3; 7 bases are shared with TRBD2. The CDR3 extends over 18 amino acids. J was trimmed by 0 bases and V by 3 bases; bases with no gene match: 12. Germline V lookup: CDR1 LGHNA, CDR2 YNFKEQ. The CDR3 is CASSQGLFGVLSTDTQYF. The CDR3 nucleotides are TGTGCCAGCAGCCAGGGACTATTCGGGGTTCTTAGCACAGATACGCAGTATTTT.

The chain has TRBV7-2 and TRBJ2-7, with 11 bases lining up with TRBD2. CDR3 length equals 14 residues. Trimming at V came to 6 bases and at J to 6 bases, leaving 7 bases not matched to a gene. Germline CDR1 reads SGHTA; CDR2 reads FQGNSA. The CDR3 coding sequence is TGTGCCAGCAGACCTGGGACTAGCGGAAGCGAGCAGTACTTC. Protein sequence: CASRPGTSGSEQYF.

The rearrangement links TRBV6-2 or TRBV6-3 to TRBJ1-2; D uncertain. The CDR3 length is 14 residues. Trimming shortened V by 2 bases and J by 4 bases, and 11 bases separated the two germline ends. Germline V gene lookup returns CDR1 MNHEY and CDR2 SVGEGT. This CDR3 reads CASSYLARFYGYTF. The CDR3 nucleotides read TGTGCCAGCAGTTACCTGGCCAGATTCTATGGCTACACCTTC.

J is TRBJ2-1 and V is TRBV7-2, with 15 bases identical to TRBD2. With 5 bases clipped from V and 7 bases from J, the junction kept 9 bases outside the gene matches. The germline CDR1 and CDR2 sequences are SGHTA and FQGNSA. The CDR3 extends over 17 amino acids. CDR3 nucleotide sequence: TGTGCCAGCAGCCCTGCATTGGGACTAGCGGGGGGAAATGAGCAGTTCTTC. Translated, it gives CASSPALGLAGGNEQFF.

V is TRBV4-1 and J is TRBJ2-1, with a weak D call TRBD1 (6 bases). Germline V gene lookup returns CDR1 MGHRA and CDR2 YSYEKL. Trimming left V 4 bases short and J 0 bases short, with 10 bases between. CDR3 length: 15 residues. CDR3 nucleotide sequence: TGCGCCAGCAGCCCGACAGGACTCTCCTACAATGAGCAGTTCTTC. It yields the protein CASSPTGLSYNEQFF.

In this sample, this clone turned up once. The chain joins TRBV28 to TRBJ2-7; 7 nucleotides align to TRBD1. The CDR3 has 16 amino acids. V gave up 5 bases and J gave up 0 bases; unmatched junction bases: 10. Germline V gene lookup returns CDR1 MDHEN and CDR2 SYDVKM. The CDR3 loop reads CASSDTGQLTSYEQYF. The CDR3 nucleotides are TGTGCCAGCAGTGACACGGGACAGCTCACCTCCTACGAGCAGTACTTC.

J is TRBJ2-6 and V is TRBV4-3, with D uncertain. There are 16 residues in the CDR3. V dropped 0 bases and J dropped 1 base, with 7 bases sitting between them. Germline-derived CDR1 and CDR2 are LGHNA and YSLEER. The CDR3 nucleotides are TGCGCCAGCAGCCAAGACCGAGCGTCTGGGGCCAACGTCCTGACTTTC. It is translated as CASSQDRASGANVLTF.

The rearrangement uses TRBV7-2 and TRBJ1-5; D is perhaps TRBD1 (6 bases). The V end lost 5 bases, the J end lost 4 bases, and 9 bases lay between the germline ends. From germline, CDR1 is SGHTA and CDR2 FQGNSA. The CDR3 runs to 13 residues. In DNA form, the CDR3 reads TGTGCCAGCAGCGTCCAGGGGAATCAGCCCCAGCATTTT. It specifies CASSVQGNQPQHF. Drawing the rest from reference TRBV7-2 and TRBJ1-5, the complete variable domain is GAGVSQSPSNKVTEKGKDVELRCDPISGHTALYWYRQSLGQGLEFLIYFQGNSAPDKSGLPSDRFSAERTGGSVSTLTIQRTQQEDSAVYLCASSVQGNQPQHFGDGTRLSIL.